This TCR beta chain was retrieved from a study of cytomegalovirus exposure and HLA in healthy donors. On the study more broadly: Researchers previously reported finding 90 million to 120 million unique TCR beta sequences from around 200 million T cells. Study-wide findings and caveats: Altogether, some 170 TCR beta chains were recorded as cytomegalovirus-associated. Per a prior analysis, the majority of TCR beta V segments were productive roughly 87% or roughly 30% of the time. One variant, a missense change in DCLRE1C, was linked in a later analysis to TCR beta V- and J-gene trimming.

The study ran its PCR with 60 Vbeta and 13 Jbeta primers. Repertoires were generated with immunoSEQ multiplex PCR, while TCRdb's copy carries only in-frame clones and drops some. The data show 100,000 or so clones, with around 80% seen just once and 6.1% held by the top ten. This CDR3 has 16 amino acids. The V gene's germline CDR1 is SGHTA and CDR2 FQGTGA. The V end lost 5 bases, the J end lost 0 bases, and 14 bases lay between the germline ends. This clone has a handful of counts. Antigen unknown. The sequence came from a man younger than 30 in good health and CMV-seronegative. V is TRBV7-3 and J is TRBJ2-1; D not resolved. Sequencing was performed on PBMCs. CDR3 coding DNA: TGTGCCAGCAGCGTAGACACATCGAGCTCCTACAATGAGCAGTTCTTC. Encoded protein: CASSVDTSSSYNEQFF.